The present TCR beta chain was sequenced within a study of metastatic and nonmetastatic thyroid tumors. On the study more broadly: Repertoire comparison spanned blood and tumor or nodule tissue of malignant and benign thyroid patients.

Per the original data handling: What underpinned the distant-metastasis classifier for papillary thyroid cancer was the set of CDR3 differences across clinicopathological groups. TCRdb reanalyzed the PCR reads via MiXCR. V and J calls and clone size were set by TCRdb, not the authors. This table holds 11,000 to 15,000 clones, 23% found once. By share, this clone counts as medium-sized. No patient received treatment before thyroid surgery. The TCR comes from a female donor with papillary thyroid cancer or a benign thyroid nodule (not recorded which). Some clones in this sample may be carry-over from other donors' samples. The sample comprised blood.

The CDR3 is CASSFAFDRVAYEQYF. The CDR3 DNA follows: TGTGCCAGCAGTTTTGCGTTTGACAGGGTCGCCTACGAGCAGTACTTC. The J gene is TRBJ2-7, the V gene TRBV27; 7 bases fit TRBD1. This CDR3 has 16 residues. V was clipped by 3 bases and J by 2 bases; unmatched bases: 10. Looked up from germline, CDR1 is MNHEY and CDR2 is SMNVEV (reference sequence).